Following are 31 T cell receptor beta chains from one sample sequenced in a study of CD8 T cells in ankylosing spondylitis. Regarding the study as a whole: Apparently characteristic of ankylosing spondylitis blood was a TCR beta motif (about eight highly homologous variants).

TCRdb itself ran the 5' RACE reads through MiXCR, one entry per CDR3 protein. Of 200,000 to 250,000 distinct CDR3 sequences listed, roughly 6.6% are singletons. Their antigens are not known. The sample consisted of blood, either unsorted or a sorted T cell fraction (not recorded which). The receptors come from a male donor with ankylosing spondylitis.

This clonotype was recorded many times. This chain uses TRBV29-1 with TRBJ1-2; the D is unclear. Per germline, CDR1 SQVTM and CDR2 ANQGSEA. V was shortened by 1 base and J by 3 bases, with 9 bases between the two germline ends. This CDR3 is 13 amino acids long. The CDR3 nucleotides are TGCAGCGTTGAAGTGACAAACGACTATGGCTACACCTTC. Its protein is CSVEVTNDYGYTF.

This clonotype was counted between two and nine times. The chain links TRBV7-9 to TRBJ2-5; 7 bases match TRBD2. This CDR3 has 15 amino acids. The germline CDR1 and CDR2 sequences are SEHNR and FQNEAQ (reference sequence). V lost 4 bases to trimming and J lost 7 bases; unmatched junction nucleotides: 12. CDR3 in amino acids: CASSSRDYTKRTQYF. The CDR3 nucleotides read TGTGCCAGCAGCTCCCGGGACTACACGAAGAGGACCCAGTACTTC.

The chain uses TRBV12-2 and TRBJ1-2. TRBV12-2 is shown as a pseudogene. CDR3 length equals 16 residues. In DNA, the CDR3 is TGTACAAGTCGCCCCGCCGGGGGTAAGGGTCTAGATGGCTACACCTTC. It translates to CTSRPAGGKGLDGYTF.

This clonotype was detected ten times or more. This chain uses TRBV29-1 with TRBJ2-2; D not resolved. The CDR3 sequence is 13 residues long. Germline CDR1 SQVTM, CDR2 ANQGSEA. The V end lost 6 bases, the J end lost 5 bases, and 13 bases lay between the germline ends. CDR3 DNA: TGCAGCGTAATAAATGTTGGAACCGGGGAGCTGTTTTTT. Its protein is CSVINVGTGELFF.

This clonotype was counted between two and nine times. The rearrangement joins TRBV27 to TRBJ2-2; perhaps TRBD2 as D (6 bases). Deletions cut 3 bases from V and 9 bases from J, with 14 bases between. Germline CDR1 MNHEY, CDR2 SMNVEV (reference sequence). CDR3 length equals 14 residues. Written as DNA, the CDR3 is TGTGCCAGCAGTTTGTTGGGGGGAGGACGGGAGCTGTTTTTT. This codes for CASSLLGGGRELFF.

The table lists this clonotype with many counts. The chain links TRBV11-2 to TRBJ2-1; 8 bases are a match to TRBD2. Trimming cost V 1 base and J 7 bases; bases outside gene matches: 6. Germline-derived CDR1 and CDR2 are SGHAT and FQNNGV. CDR3 size: 15 residues. This CDR3 reads CASSLGTSWRNEQFF. In DNA form, the CDR3 reads TGTGCCAGCAGCTTAGGGACTAGCTGGCGGAATGAGCAGTTCTTC.

The rearrangement uses TRBV21-1 and TRBJ2-7; TRBD1 was called by the table and not checked on the DNA. TRBV21-1 is described as a pseudogene. The CDR3 runs 14 residues. CDR3 in DNA: TGTGCCAGCATGCGGAAGACAGGGGGGTACGAGCAGTACTTC. Its translation: CASMRKTGGYEQYF.

The CDR3 sequence is CASSEDRGGNQPQHF. The CDR3, as DNA: TGTGCCAGCAGTGAGGACAGGGGGGGCAATCAGCCCCAGCATTTT. V gene TRBV2 combines with J gene TRBJ1-5, with 10 bases lining up with TRBD1. This CDR3 has 15 residues. V shed 3 bases, J shed 2 bases, and the junction held 1 base outside the gene matches. Looked up from germline, CDR1 is SNHLY and CDR2 is FYNNEI.

V gene TRBV4-3 combines with J gene TRBJ2-3; possibly TRBD2 for D (6 bases). The CDR3 consists of 15 residues. With 2 bases removed from V and 2 bases from J, the gap between germline ends came to 11 bases. Germline CDR1 LGHNA, CDR2 YSLEER. The chain's CDR3 is CASSQISGSTDTQYF. CDR3 nucleotides: TGCGCCAGCAGCCAAATTAGCGGATCCACAGATACGCAGTATTTT.

This clonotype was counted many times. The genes are TRBV25-1 and TRBJ2-1; 7 bases align to TRBD1. From germline, CDR1 is MGHDK and CDR2 SYGVNS. The CDR3 extends over 11 amino acids. V shed 6 bases, J shed 10 bases, and the junction held 3 bases outside the gene matches. CDR3 region: CASSPGGEQFF. CDR3 coding DNA: TGTGCCAGCAGCCCAGGGGGAGAGCAGTTCTTC.

This clonotype came up many times. The chain uses TRBV6-2 or TRBV6-3 and TRBJ2-1, with 7 bases aligning to TRBD2. The V and J ends lost 2 bases and 8 bases, in that order; junction bases with no gene match: 9. This CDR3 has 15 residues. Germline CDR1 MNHEY, CDR2 SVGEGT. CDR3 sequence reads: CASSYEGLRGDEQFF. CDR3 DNA sequence: TGTGCCAGCAGTTACGAGGGACTTCGGGGGGATGAGCAGTTCTTC.

This clonotype has at least ten counts. The chain joins TRBV12-5 to TRBJ2-7; D call uncertain. Deletions cut 2 bases from V and 5 bases from J, with 7 bases between. Per the germline V gene, CDR1 is LGHNT and CDR2 is FRNRAP. The CDR3 length is 12 residues. Here the CDR3 DNA reads TGTGCTAGTGGTTTGTCGTGGGACGAGCAGTACTTC. Amino acids: CASGLSWDEQYF.

This clonotype was counted ten times or more. The chain carries TRBV6-2 or TRBV6-3 and TRBJ2-1; weak D call: TRBD1 (5 bases). CDR3 length: 16 residues. Trimming cost V 0 bases and J 3 bases, with 12 bases left between them. Germline CDR1 reads MNHEY; CDR2 reads SVGEGT. The CDR3 region is CASSYSTRESYNEQFF. CDR3 nucleotides: TGTGCCAGCAGTTACTCGACCAGGGAAAGCTACAATGAGCAGTTCTTC.

The V and J genes are TRBV7-6 and TRBJ2-3; 8 bases fit TRBD2. The CDR3 is 18 residues long. Trimming cost V 0 bases and J 3 bases; bases outside gene matches: 11. The V gene's germline CDR1 is SGHVS and CDR2 FNYEAQ. The CDR3 DNA reads TGTGCCAGCAGCTTAGCGAATGGATACGGGAGGGGTACAGATACGCAGTATTTT. It translates to CASSLANGYGRGTDTQYF.

As concerns this clonotype: This may be a read error: a much more frequent sequence differs by one nucleotide. The chain employs TRBV6-1 and TRBJ2-1; D ambiguous. CDR1 and CDR2 (germline): MNHNS, SASEGT. The germline V and J ends were trimmed by 9 bases and 0 bases, with 12 bases remaining between them. CDR3 length: 14 residues. CDR3 DNA: TGTGCCAGGAGTCCTTCTTCCTCCTACAATGAGCAGTTCTTC. Residues: CARSPSSSYNEQFF.

This clonotype has only a few counts. The chain joins TRBV7-9 to TRBJ1-1; no firm D call. V was shortened by 2 bases and J by 5 bases, with 12 bases between the two germline ends. The germline CDR1 and CDR2 sequences are SEHNR and FQNEAQ (reference sequence). CDR3 length: 14 residues. CDR3 amino acids: CASSLRLGSTEAFF. The CDR3 DNA sequence: TGTGCCAGCAGCTTAAGGCTGGGGAGTACTGAAGCTTTCTTT.

Notes on this clonotype: A much larger clone lies a single base off, so this may be a read error. This sequence joins TRBV7-9 and TRBJ1-1; perhaps TRBD1 as D (6 bases). This CDR3 contains 12 residues. Germline V lookup: CDR1 SEHNR, CDR2 FQNEAQ (reference sequence). V was trimmed by 3 bases and J by 7 bases, leaving 9 bases between them. The CDR3 DNA follows: TGTGCCAGCAGCTTTGGACAGCTTGAAGCTTTCTTT. This gives the protein CASSFGQLEAFF.

This clonotype appeared many times. The junction departs from the called germline gene at one end, perhaps through a read error. This chain links TRBV5-1 with TRBJ2-1, with D uncertain. CDR3 length: 12 residues. Germline V gene data show CDR1 as SGHRS and CDR2 as YFSETQ. CDR3 residues: CASSPVGSLRIF. The CDR3 bases are TGCGCCAGCAGCCCGGTGGGCAGCTTGCGAATCTTC. The full variable domain, rest sourced from reference TRBV5-1 and TRBJ2-1, is KAGVTQTPRYLIKTRGQQVTLSCSPISGHRSVSWYQQTPGQGLQFLFEYFSETQRNKGNFPGRFSGRQFSNSRSEMNVSTLELGDSALYLCASSPVGSLRIFGPGTRLTVL.

This clonotype was recorded at least ten times. The rearrangement joins TRBV12-3 or TRBV12-4 to TRBJ2-2; D is uncertain. The V gene lost 4 bases and the J gene lost 5 bases, with 17 bases spanning the gap. This CDR3 is built from 16 residues. CDR3 in amino acids: CASSSNQRLATGELFF. CDR3 bases: TGTGCCAGCAGTTCAAACCAGCGACTTGCAACCGGGGAGCTGTTTTTT.

This clonotype appeared many times. The J gene is TRBJ2-3, the V gene TRBV12-3 or TRBV12-4; perhaps TRBD2 as D (7 bases). The CDR3 is 16 residues long. V was clipped by 6 bases and J by 3 bases, with 19 bases between them. CDR3 region: CASRTYDGGLTDTQYF. The CDR3 coding sequence is TGTGCCAGCAGGACCTATGACGGGGGGCTAACAGATACGCAGTATTTT.

This clonotype was observed at least ten times. The J gene is TRBJ2-1, the V gene TRBV24-1; D is uncertain. In germline, CDR1 is KGHDR, CDR2 SFDVKD. There are 14 residues in the CDR3. The V and J ends lost 0 bases and 6 bases respectively, with 8 bases between them. The CDR3 nucleotides are TGTGCCACCAGTGATTTGTTGGGTTCCAATGAGCAGTTCTTC. It specifies CATSDLLGSNEQFF.

This clonotype occurred many times. The V call is TRBV6-2 or TRBV6-3, the J call TRBJ1-1; D ambiguous. Germline loops: CDR1 MNHEY, CDR2 SVGEGT. Trimming removed 2 bases at V and 1 base at J, with 5 bases between. The CDR3 has 13 amino acids. The CDR3 region is CASSYQENTEAFF. As DNA, the CDR3 is TGTGCCAGCAGTTACCAGGAGAACACTGAAGCTTTCTTT.

In this sample, this clonotype turned up a few times. The V gene is TRBV12-3 or TRBV12-4, the J gene TRBJ1-2, with 8 bases lining up with TRBD1. CDR3 length: 14 amino acids. V lost 6 bases and J lost 5; bases outside the gene matches: 8. CDR3 region: CASRHRTGQYGYTF. CDR3 coding DNA: TGTGCCAGCAGACATCGGACAGGGCAGTATGGCTACACCTTC.

The sample holds many counts of this clonotype. The chain links TRBV11-3 to TRBJ2-2, with D maybe TRBD2 (6 bases). Looked up from germline, CDR1 is SGHNT and CDR2 is YENEEA. The CDR3 contains 17 residues. V was shortened by 1 base and J by 3 bases, with 15 bases between the two germline ends. CDR3 amino acids: CASSLGGVLPDTGELFF. The CDR3 DNA follows: TGTGCCAGCAGCTTAGGGGGGGTCCTTCCTGACACCGGGGAGCTGTTTTTT.

The chain is built from TRBV15 and TRBJ1-2; the D is unclear. V was clipped by 0 bases and J by 2 bases, with 4 bases between them. The CDR3 covers 13 residues. Germline V gene data show CDR1 as LNHNV and CDR2 as YYDKDF (reference sequence). The CDR3 protein is CATSRDRNYGYTF. In DNA, the CDR3 is TGTGCCACCAGCAGAGACAGAAACTATGGCTACACCTTC.

This clonotype was detected only a few times. This chain uses TRBV9 with TRBJ1-3; TRBD1 is a possible D gene (6 bases). V was clipped by 7 bases and J by 2 bases, with 13 bases between them. From germline, CDR1 is SGDLS and CDR2 YYNGEE. This CDR3 has 14 amino acids. The CDR3 DNA is TGTGCCAGCGGTAGAGGGGGAACTGGAAACACCATATATTTT. This translates into CASGRGGTGNTIYF.

This clonotype showed up many times. V usage is TRBV7-9 and J usage is TRBJ2-5; D call uncertain. Germline values: CDR1 SEHNR, CDR2 FQNEAQ (reference sequence). This CDR3 contains 15 residues. Trimming removed 6 bases from V and 7 bases from J, with 21 bases in between. The CDR3 region is CASSHNELVRGTQYF. The CDR3 coding sequence is TGTGCCAGCAGTCATAACGAGCTAGTTAGAGGGACCCAGTACTTC.

There are many counts of this clonotype. The chain recombines TRBV3-1 with TRBJ2-7; 7 positions match TRBD1. The CDR3 runs 15 residues. With 4 bases clipped from V and 5 bases from J, the junction kept 11 bases outside the gene matches. Germline CDR1 is LGHDT and CDR2 is YNNKEL (reference sequence). The CDR3: CASSPQAGGFDEQYF. CDR3 sequence (DNA): TGTGCCAGCAGCCCTCAAGCAGGGGGTTTTGACGAGCAGTACTTC.

This clonotype has a count of ten or more. The rearrangement links TRBV6-1 to TRBJ2-2, with 7 bases matching TRBD2. V lost 6 bases, J lost 4 bases, and 5 bases stayed unmatched. The CDR3 has 14 residues. Per germline, CDR1 MNHNS and CDR2 SASEGT. CDR3 sequence: CASSPGRGTGELFF. CDR3 sequence (DNA): TGTGCCAGCAGCCCGGGGAGGGGCACCGGGGAGCTGTTTTTT.

This clonotype came up many times. Here the CDR3 reads CATSDAGRNGYTF. CDR3 bases: TGTGCCACCAGTGATGCGGGACGGAATGGCTACACCTTC. The chain joins TRBV24-1 to TRBJ1-2, with a tentative D call TRBD1 (5 bases). Germline values: CDR1 KGHDR, CDR2 SFDVKD. The CDR3 is made up of 13 amino acids. V lost 3 bases and J 6 bases, leaving 10 bases between the germline ends.

This clonotype was found many times. This chain connects TRBV5-5 to TRBJ2-1; no definite D call. The V end lost 0 bases, the J end lost 7 bases, and 14 bases lay between the germline ends. The germline gives CDR1 SGHKS, CDR2 YYEKEE (reference sequence). The CDR3 runs to 15 residues. The CDR3 bases are TGTGCCAGCAGCTTGGGCCTCAATTTGGGGAATGAGCAGTTCTTC. This sequence encodes CASSLGLNLGNEQFF.